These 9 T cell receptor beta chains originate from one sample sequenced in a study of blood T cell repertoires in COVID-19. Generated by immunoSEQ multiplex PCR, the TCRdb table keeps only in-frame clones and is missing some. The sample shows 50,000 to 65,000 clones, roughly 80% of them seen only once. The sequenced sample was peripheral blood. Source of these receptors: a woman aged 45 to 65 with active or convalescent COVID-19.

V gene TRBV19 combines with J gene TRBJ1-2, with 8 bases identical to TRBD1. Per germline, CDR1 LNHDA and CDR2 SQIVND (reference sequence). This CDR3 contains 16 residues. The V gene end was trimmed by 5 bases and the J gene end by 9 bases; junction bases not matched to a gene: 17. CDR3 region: CASSSLFRTGRFSYTF. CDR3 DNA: TGTGCCAGTAGTTCACTCTTTCGGACAGGGAGATTTAGCTACACCTTC.

The CDR3 sequence: CASSHSGGRNSNEKLFF. In DNA, the CDR3 is TGCGCCAGCAGTCATTCAGGGGGGCGTAATTCTAATGAAAAACTGTTTTTT. This sequence joins TRBV23-1 and TRBJ1-4; TRBD1 aligns across 7 bases. TRBV23-1 is known as an ORF, though its function is uncertain. Germline trimming cut 3 bases from V and 3 bases from J; bases unmatched to any gene: 10. This CDR3 comprises 17 residues.

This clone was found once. Here the CDR3 reads CASSPTRQSEQFF. The CDR3 DNA reads as TGCGCCAGCAGCCCGACACGGCAGAGTGAGCAGTTCTTC. This chain connects TRBV5-1 to TRBJ2-1; D is unresolved. Germline V gene sequence: CDR1 SGHRS, CDR2 YFSETQ. CDR3 size: 13 residues. The ends were cut back, 4 bases at V and 9 bases at J, with 14 bases in the middle. Full variable domain (rest looked up from reference TRBV5-1 and TRBJ2-1): KAGVTQTPRYLIKTRGQQVTLSCSPISGHRSVSWYQQTPGQGLQFLFEYFSETQRNKGNFPGRFSGRQFSNSRSEMNVSTLELGDSALYLCASSPTRQSEQFFGPGTRLTVL.

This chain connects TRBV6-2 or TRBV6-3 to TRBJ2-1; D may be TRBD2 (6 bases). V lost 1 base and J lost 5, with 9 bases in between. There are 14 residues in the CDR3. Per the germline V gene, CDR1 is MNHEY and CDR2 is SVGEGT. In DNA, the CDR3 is TGTGCCAGCAGTTACTTAAGGGAGGACAATGAGCAGTTCTTC. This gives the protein CASSYLREDNEQFF.

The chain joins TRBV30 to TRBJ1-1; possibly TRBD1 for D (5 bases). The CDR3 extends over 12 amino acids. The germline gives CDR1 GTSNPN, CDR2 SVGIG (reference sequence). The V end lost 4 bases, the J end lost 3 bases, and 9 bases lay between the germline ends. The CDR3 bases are TGTGCCTGGACACCGGGGGACACTGAAGCTTTCTTT. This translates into CAWTPGDTEAFF.

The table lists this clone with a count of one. CDR3 in DNA: TGTGCCAGCAGTTTGACAGCGGGAGAGCCAGATACGCAGTATTTT. This gives the protein CASSLTAGEPDTQYF. This chain uses TRBV27 with TRBJ2-3; 8 bases align to TRBD2. Germline V CDR1 and CDR2: MNHEY, SMNVEV (reference sequence). Losses at the gene ends were 3 bases for V and 4 bases for J; bases not matched to a gene: 6. The length of the CDR3 is 15 residues.

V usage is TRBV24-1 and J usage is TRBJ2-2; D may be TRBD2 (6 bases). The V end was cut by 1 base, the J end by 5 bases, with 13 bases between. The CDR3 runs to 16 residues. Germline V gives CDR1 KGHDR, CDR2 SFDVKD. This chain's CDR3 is CATSDFAEGGTGELFF. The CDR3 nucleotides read TGTGCCACCAGTGATTTTGCCGAGGGAGGTACCGGGGAGCTGTTTTTT.

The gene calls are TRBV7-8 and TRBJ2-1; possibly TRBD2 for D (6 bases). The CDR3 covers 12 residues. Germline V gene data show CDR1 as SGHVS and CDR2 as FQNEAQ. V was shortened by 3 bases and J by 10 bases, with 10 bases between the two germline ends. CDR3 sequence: CASSLASVEQFF. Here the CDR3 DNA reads TGTGCCAGCAGCTTGGCTAGCGTCGAGCAGTTCTTC.

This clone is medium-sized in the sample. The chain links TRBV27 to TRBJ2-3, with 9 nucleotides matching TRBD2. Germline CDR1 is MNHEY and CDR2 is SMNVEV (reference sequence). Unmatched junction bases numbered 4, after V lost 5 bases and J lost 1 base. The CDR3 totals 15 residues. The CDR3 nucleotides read TGTGCCAGCAGTGAAACTAGCGGGCGCACAGATACGCAGTATTTT. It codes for CASSETSGRTDTQYF.